The next 19 T cell receptor beta chains were all read from a single sample in a study of T cells in Graves' hyperthyroidism and ophthalmopathy. RNA transcripts were the template for amplifying TCR beta CDR3 regions. A first-round RT-PCR of the TCR CDR3 used the HTBI primer set. TCRdb itself ran the multiplex PCR reads through MiXCR, one entry per CDR3 protein. The sample holds around 420,000 distinct CDR3 sequences, approximately 14% seen once. Material: blood. The receptors derive from a woman between 18 and 30 years old with Graves' hyperthyroidism.

This clonotype appeared many times. This rearrangement joins TRBV12-5 to TRBJ1-6, with D possibly TRBD1 on 5 matching bases. The length of the CDR3 is 15 residues. With 7 bases removed from V and 10 bases from J, the gap between germline ends came to 20 bases. Germline V gene sequence: CDR1 LGHNT, CDR2 FRNRAP. The CDR3 is CASADPGGWQSPLHF. In nucleotides, the CDR3 is TGTGCTAGTGCCGATCCTGGGGGGTGGCAGTCACCCCTCCACTTT.

The rearrangement uses TRBV5-1 and TRBJ2-1, with TRBD2 matching 10 bases. The CDR3 runs 17 residues. Trimming at V came to 0 bases and at J to 3 bases, leaving 6 bases not matched to a gene. Looked up from germline, CDR1 is SGHRS and CDR2 is YFSETQ. The CDR3 spells CASSLGWSGGVYNEQFF. The CDR3 DNA reads TGCGCCAGCAGCTTGGGGTGGAGCGGGGGGGTCTACAATGAGCAGTTCTTC.

This clonotype showed up many times. The CDR3 protein is CSARASAGAVIDTQYF. For the CDR3, the DNA is TGCAGTGCTAGAGCCTCAGCGGGAGCCGTTATAGATACGCAGTATTTT. The V and J genes are TRBV20-1 and TRBJ2-3, with 8 bases that match TRBD2. The V gene's germline CDR1 is DFQATT and CDR2 SNEGSKA (reference sequence). The V segment lost 1 base and the J segment 5 bases; nucleotides outside the gene matches: 11. This CDR3 is 16 amino acids long.

This clonotype was counted at least ten times. The chain joins TRBV19 to TRBJ2-5; 12 bases fit TRBD1. Trimming took 6 bases from V and 6 from J; bases not matched to a gene: 8. Germline CDR1 reads LNHDA; CDR2 reads SQIVND (reference sequence). CDR3 length: 15 amino acids. The CDR3 coding sequence is TGTGCCAGTAGCCCCGGGACAGGGGGCACAAAGACCCAGTACTTC. Residues: CASSPGTGGTKTQYF.

In this sample, this clonotype turned up many times. The genes are TRBV20-1 and TRBJ2-3, with 7 bases lining up with TRBD2. J was trimmed by 0 bases and V by 2 bases; bases with no gene match: 8. The CDR3 consists of 16 residues. From germline, CDR1 is DFQATT and CDR2 SNEGSKA (reference sequence). CDR3 bases: TGCAGTGCTAGAACTCTAGCGGCTACTAGCACAGATACGCAGTATTTT. Translating it yields CSARTLAATSTDTQYF.

V is TRBV9 and J is TRBJ2-1, with D tentatively TRBD1 (5 bases). There are 16 residues in the CDR3. Germline loops: CDR1 SGDLS, CDR2 YYNGEE. Trimming stripped 1 base from V and 2 bases from J, with 13 bases between. DNA of the CDR3: TGTGCCAGCAGCGTACTCGGTCGACAGACCTACAATGAGCAGTTCTTC. Its translation is CASSVLGRQTYNEQFF.

This clonotype was detected only a few times. The chain has TRBV7-9 and TRBJ2-7; 14 positions match TRBD2. V lost 5 bases, J lost 0 bases, and 3 bases stayed unmatched. CDR3 length equals 16 residues. Per the germline V gene, CDR1 is SEHNR and CDR2 is FQNEAQ (reference sequence). The CDR3 region is CASSQGTSGGSYEQYF. CDR3 in DNA: TGTGCCAGCAGCCAAGGGACTAGCGGGGGCTCCTACGAGCAGTACTTC.

This clonotype has at least ten counts. The rearrangement uses TRBV7-9 and TRBJ2-5; 8 bases are a match to TRBD1. This CDR3 spans 14 amino acids. Germline trimming cut 0 bases from V and 5 bases from J; bases unmatched to any gene: 2. CDR1 SEHNR and CDR2 FQNEAQ come from the germline V gene (reference sequence). CDR3 sequence: CASSLATGVETQYF. The CDR3 DNA follows: TGTGCCAGCAGCTTAGCGACAGGGGTGGAGACCCAGTACTTC.

This clonotype was counted only a few times. The chain employs TRBV7-9 and TRBJ2-1, with D unclear. The CDR3 spans 15 residues. Germline V gives CDR1 SEHNR, CDR2 FQNEAQ (reference sequence). V lost 4 bases to trimming and J lost 15 bases, with 25 bases between them. CDR3: CASSSRRWTDQVGFF. The CDR3 DNA sequence: TGTGCCAGCAGCTCGAGAAGATGGACGGACCAGGTCGGGTTCTTC.

The chain is built from TRBV4-2 and TRBJ2-3; TRBD2 might be the D (5 bases). The V end was cut by 0 bases, the J end by 4 bases, with 11 bases between. Germline V gene sequence: CDR1 LGHNA, CDR2 YNFKEQ. The CDR3 covers 15 residues. The CDR3 loop reads CASSQEPSTADTQYF. CDR3 sequence (DNA): TGTGCCAGCAGCCAAGAACCTAGCACAGCAGATACGCAGTATTTT.

This clonotype came up many times. This rearrangement joins TRBV12-3 or TRBV12-4 to TRBJ1-5; TRBD1 agrees at 7 bases. The trim removed 8 bases at V and 3 bases at J, leaving 4 bases unmatched. The CDR3 extends over 13 amino acids. In DNA, the CDR3 is TGTGCCAGCGGCAGGGGGTTCAATCAGCCCCAGCATTTT. Translation: CASGRGFNQPQHF.

This clonotype was seen ten or more times. The chain combines TRBV12-3 or TRBV12-4 with TRBJ1-5, with a weak D call TRBD1 (5 bases). Trimming cost V 3 bases and J 7 bases, with 16 bases left between them. The CDR3 contains 15 residues. CDR3 nucleotide sequence: TGTGCCAGCAGTTTTGGGGGGAAGACAGTCCAGCCCCAGCATTTT. It yields the protein CASSFGGKTVQPQHF.

The sample holds many counts of this clonotype. V usage is TRBV20-1 and J usage is TRBJ1-2; maybe TRBD1 (6 bases). V shed 3 bases and J shed 0 bases, with 8 bases lying between them. The CDR3 is made up of 13 amino acids. Germline V lookup: CDR1 DFQATT, CDR2 SNEGSKA (reference sequence). The CDR3 is CSASGTTNYGYTF. In DNA form, the CDR3 reads TGCAGTGCTAGTGGGACAACTAACTATGGCTACACCTTC.

The V and J genes are TRBV7-3 and TRBJ2-2, with TRBD2 matching 14 bases. The CDR3 length is 18 residues. CDR1 SGHTA and CDR2 FQGTGA come from the germline V gene. V shed 5 bases, J shed 4 bases, and the junction held 9 bases outside the gene matches. CDR3 protein: CASSPFGLAGGGTGELFF. As DNA, the CDR3 is TGTGCCAGCAGCCCCTTCGGACTAGCGGGGGGAGGCACCGGGGAGCTGTTTTTT.

The table lists this clonotype with many counts. The rearrangement uses TRBV2 and TRBJ2-5, with TRBD1 identical over 9 bases. V was pared by 6 bases and J by 5 bases, with 19 bases of the junction left unmatched. Germline V lookup: CDR1 SNHLY, CDR2 FYNNEI. This CDR3 contains 18 residues. CDR3 loop: CASRAGTGRGIFGETQYF. The CDR3 region has the DNA TGTGCCAGCAGGGCCGGGACAGGGAGAGGGATTTTCGGGGAGACCCAGTACTTC.

This clonotype was counted at least ten times. The gene calls are TRBV10-3 and TRBJ2-5; TRBD2 matches at 14 bases. Germline loops: CDR1 ENHRY, CDR2 SYGVKD. The CDR3 covers 18 residues. V lost 2 bases and J lost 4; bases outside the gene matches: 9. This CDR3 reads CAISEAPGLAGARETQYF. The CDR3 nucleotides read TGTGCCATCAGTGAGGCTCCGGGACTAGCGGGAGCGAGAGAGACCCAGTACTTC.

This clonotype was found many times. The V call is TRBV2, the J call TRBJ1-1; D may be TRBD1 (5 bases). V was cut by 11 bases and J by 0 bases, with 7 bases left in between. Germline-derived CDR1 and CDR2 are SNHLY and FYNNEI. CDR3 size: 11 residues. The CDR3 DNA reads as TGTGCCTGGGGGATGAACACTGAAGCTTTCTTT. It yields the protein CAWGMNTEAFF.

This sequence joins TRBV19 and TRBJ1-3; D unresolved. Germline CDR1 and CDR2: LNHDA and SQIVND (reference sequence). This CDR3 has 14 amino acids. V was pared by 8 bases and J by 0 bases, with 11 bases between. The CDR3 nucleotides are TGTGCCAGTTCCGGGCCCAGCTCTGGAAACACCATATATTTT. This translates into CASSGPSSGNTIYF.

Only a few counts were recorded for this clonotype. This chain connects TRBV6-5 to TRBJ1-4, with TRBD1 as a possible D gene (6 bases). The V end lost 0 bases, the J end lost 5 bases, and 16 bases lay between the germline ends. Germline lookup yields CDR1 MNHEY and CDR2 SVGAGI. The CDR3 extends over 17 amino acids. CDR3 in amino acids: CASSYSIPNRANEKLFF. The DNA of the CDR3 is TGTGCCAGCAGTTACTCGATCCCTAACAGGGCCAATGAAAAACTGTTTTTT.